The sample holds a few counts of the clone carrying this TCR beta chain. Sorted CD4+ subsets: naive, central memory, regulatory, stem cell-like memory (CD45RO/CCR7/CD25/CD127/CD95/CD27 panel). These data come from a study of beta chain features in type 1 diabetes. For the study at large: In age, gender and cell yields, patients were similar to healthy donors.

V trimming: 4 bases; J trimming: 4 bases; junction bases outside the gene matches: 6. The V gene's germline CDR1 is MGHDK and CDR2 SYGVNS. The CDR3 covers 15 residues. Expressed TCRB transcripts were sequenced, since all the RNA that had been isolated was reverse transcribed. Some clones are missing from TCRdb's copy, which holds only in-frame ones; the method was immunoSEQ multiplex PCR. The repertoire holds under 400,000 clones, around 20% seen once, with approximately 0.043% in the top ten. The V gene is TRBV25-1, the J gene TRBJ2-5; 10 nucleotides match TRBD1. Sequenced sample: naive CD4+ T cells from blood. The sequence was obtained from a woman aged 18-29 years in good health. DNA of the CDR3: TGTGCCAGCAGTGCCGGACAGGGGGGTGGAGAGACCCAGTACTTC. Translated: CASSAGQGGGETQYF.